Shown below are 14 T cell receptor beta chains from a single sample sequenced in a study of T-cell reconstitution after alpha-beta-depleted transplantation in children (dated by TCRdb to 2016 to 2018). Receptors were amplified or captured by PCR. Sequencing was carried out with an Illumina HiSeq 2500. TCR library preparation used molecular barcoding, with unique molecular identifiers applied to normalize quantification of the TCRbeta repertoire. Using fastp at Q25 and MiXCR, TCRdb reprocessed the public reads and kept productive beta chains. Every distinct CDR3 protein forms one entry, paired with its most common genes and DNA. The sample table contains 300,000 to 350,000 distinct CDR3 sequences; only one count was recorded for around 15% of them. Jointly, the top ten make up 35% to 50% of the sample. This sample's treatment or condition label indicates: allogeneic hematopoietic cell transplantation with graft depleted of TCRalphabeta T cells and CD19 B cells.

The specimen comprised PBMCs, mostly from graft donor cells, sampled 360 days after TCRalphabeta/CD19-depleted stem cell transplant. Receptor source: a male patient aged 2-10 years who had a stem cell transplant for acute lymphoblastic leukemia, so the T cells may come from the graft donor.

This clonotype has a handful of counts. The V and J genes are TRBV20-1 and TRBJ2-1; 7 bases match TRBD2. With V trimmed by 3 bases and J by 5 bases, 7 bases remained unmatched. Germline V lookup: CDR1 DFQATT, CDR2 SNEGSKA (reference sequence). This CDR3 comprises 14 residues. As DNA, the CDR3 is TGCAGTGCTAGGAATTGGCGGGAGAACAATGAGCAGTTCTTC. Its translation is CSARNWRENNEQFF.

The genes are TRBV9 and TRBJ2-3; 7 positions match TRBD1. The CDR3 is 15 residues long. Germline assignment: CDR1 SGDLS and CDR2 YYNGEE. V lost 3 bases to trimming and J lost 2 bases; unmatched junction nucleotides: 6. CDR3 residues: CASSAYRGHTDTQYF. The DNA of the CDR3 is TGTGCCAGCAGCGCCTACAGGGGTCACACAGATACGCAGTATTTT.

This rearrangement joins TRBV28 to TRBJ1-4, with a weak D call TRBD1 (5 bases). Trimming took off 4 bases at V and 7 bases at J, with 16 bases between the two ends. Germline V gives CDR1 MDHEN, CDR2 SYDVKM. The CDR3 runs 15 residues. The CDR3 reads CASSSQAGRGEKLFF. The CDR3 DNA sequence: TGTGCCAGCAGTTCTCAGGCGGGGCGGGGTGAAAAACTGTTTTTT.

A single count supports this clonotype. In DNA form, the CDR3 reads TGTGCCAGCAACTCTAGGCGGCTGGGACTAGCGGGCGGCTACAATGAGCAGTTCTTC. Translation gives CASNSRRLGLAGGYNEQFF. The chain carries TRBV7-8 and TRBJ2-1, with 12 bases matching TRBD2. J lost 3 bases, V lost 7 bases, and 16 bases had no gene match. The CDR3 has 19 residues. Germline values: CDR1 SGHVS, CDR2 FQNEAQ. The whole variable domain, remainder taken from reference TRBV7-8 and TRBJ2-1, is GAGVSQSPRYKVAKRGQDVALRCDPISGHVSLFWYQQALGQGPEFLTYFQNEAQLDKSGLPSDRFFAERPEGSVSTLKIQRTQQEDSAVYLCASNSRRLGLAGGYNEQFFGPGTRLTVL.

This chain uses TRBV3-1 with TRBJ1-1; maybe TRBD1 (5 bases). From germline, CDR1 is LGHDT and CDR2 YNNKEL (reference sequence). The V end was cut by 2 bases, the J end by 7 bases, with 8 bases between. This CDR3 has 12 amino acids. CDR3 sequence (DNA): TGTGCCAGCAGCCAATTTGACAGTGAAGCTTTCTTT. Its translation: CASSQFDSEAFF.

CDR3 sequence: CSARDLASSGYEQYF. CDR3 in DNA: TGCAGTGCTAGAGATCTAGCTAGCTCGGGGTATGAGCAGTACTTC. The V call is TRBV20-1, the J call TRBJ2-7, with D perhaps matching TRBD2 (5 bases). The CDR3 contains 15 residues. Trimming cost V 0 bases and J 7 bases, with 19 bases left between them. From germline, CDR1 is DFQATT and CDR2 SNEGSKA (reference sequence).

This clonotype has a handful of counts. The gene calls are TRBV11-2 and TRBJ1-6, with D tentatively TRBD1 (5 bases). Germline lookup yields CDR1 SGHAT and CDR2 FQNNGV. This CDR3 is built from 18 residues. V was cut by 2 bases and J by 8 bases, with 22 bases left in between. The CDR3 sequence: CASSLKNGHIISHSPLHF. CDR3 in DNA: TGTGCCAGCAGCTTAAAAAACGGACACATAATCTCGCATTCACCCCTCCACTTT. Together with reference TRBV11-2 and TRBJ1-6, the CDR3 gives the full variable domain: EAGVAQSPRYKIIEKRQSVAFWCNPISGHATLYWYQQILGQGPKLLIQFQNNGVVDDSQLPKDRFSAERLKGVDSTLKIQPAKLEDSAVYLCASSLKNGHIISHSPLHFGNGTRLTVT.

This clonotype was counted a few times. The CDR3 sequence: CASSPRGSTNEKLFF. The CDR3 coding sequence is TGTGCCAGCAGCCCCAGGGGCTCAACTAATGAAAAACTGTTTTTT. The V gene is TRBV28, the J gene TRBJ1-4; weak D call: TRBD1 (6 bases). This CDR3 has 15 residues. Germline V gene sequence: CDR1 MDHEN, CDR2 SYDVKM. V was cut by 6 bases and J by 0 bases, with 11 bases left in between.

This clonotype was seen at least ten times. The chain carries TRBV12-3 or TRBV12-4 and TRBJ2-2, with 8 positions matching TRBD1. This CDR3 is 16 amino acids long. Trimming cost V 6 bases and J 5 bases; bases outside gene matches: 11. The CDR3 coding sequence is TGTGCCAGCAGCTATTCTTGGACAGGGAGGACCGGGGAGCTGTTTTTT. It yields the protein CASSYSWTGRTGELFF.

This clonotype appeared a single time. Germline is not matched at one junction end, which may reflect a read error. The V call is TRBV2, the J call TRBJ2-6; D may be TRBD1 (5 bases). From germline, CDR1 is SNHLY and CDR2 FYNNEI. This CDR3 contains 19 residues. CDR3 sequence: CTSCFRADSLSSWANVLTF. CDR3 coding DNA: TGTACCAGCTGTTTTCGAGCCGACAGCCTGTCTTCTTGGGCCAACGTCCTGACTTTC.

The chain couples TRBV4-3 to TRBJ2-7; the match to TRBD2 covers 8 bases. The trim removed 4 bases at V and 7 bases at J, leaving 9 bases unmatched. This CDR3 spans 14 amino acids. The germline V gene has CDR1 LGHNA and CDR2 YSLEER. CDR3 nucleotide sequence: TGCGCCAGCAGCCTCGGACTAGCCGTGGGAGAGCAGTACTTC. It is translated as CASSLGLAVGEQYF.

J is TRBJ2-3 and V is TRBV5-6, with 14 bases aligning to TRBD2. V was clipped by 5 bases and J by 2 bases; unmatched bases: 16. The length of the CDR3 is 20 residues. CDR1 and CDR2 (germline): SGHDT, YYEEEE. DNA for the CDR3: TGTGCCAGCAGTTCCTTAGGGACTAGCGGGAGAGGGGGTCCCACAGATACGCAGTATTTT. Amino acids: CASSSLGTSGRGGPTDTQYF.

The chain links TRBV7-8 to TRBJ2-3; 10 nucleotides line up with TRBD2. There are 17 residues in the CDR3. Germline V gene lookup returns CDR1 SGHVS and CDR2 FQNEAQ. The trim removed 6 bases at V and 0 bases at J, leaving 9 bases unmatched. In DNA, the CDR3 is TGTGCCAGCAGATGGGGGAGCGGGAGGGTGAGCACAGATACGCAGTATTTT. Amino acid sequence: CASRWGSGRVSTDTQYF.

In this sample, this clonotype turned up a few times. The rearrangement joins TRBV5-1 to TRBJ1-5, with D possibly matching TRBD1 (5 bases). CDR3 length: 13 amino acids. CDR1 SGHRS and CDR2 YFSETQ come from the germline V gene. V was clipped by 6 bases and J by 6 bases, with 13 bases between them. The CDR3 here is CASKSQGSQPQHF. The CDR3 DNA sequence: TGCGCCAGCAAAAGTCAGGGAAGTCAGCCCCAGCATTTT.